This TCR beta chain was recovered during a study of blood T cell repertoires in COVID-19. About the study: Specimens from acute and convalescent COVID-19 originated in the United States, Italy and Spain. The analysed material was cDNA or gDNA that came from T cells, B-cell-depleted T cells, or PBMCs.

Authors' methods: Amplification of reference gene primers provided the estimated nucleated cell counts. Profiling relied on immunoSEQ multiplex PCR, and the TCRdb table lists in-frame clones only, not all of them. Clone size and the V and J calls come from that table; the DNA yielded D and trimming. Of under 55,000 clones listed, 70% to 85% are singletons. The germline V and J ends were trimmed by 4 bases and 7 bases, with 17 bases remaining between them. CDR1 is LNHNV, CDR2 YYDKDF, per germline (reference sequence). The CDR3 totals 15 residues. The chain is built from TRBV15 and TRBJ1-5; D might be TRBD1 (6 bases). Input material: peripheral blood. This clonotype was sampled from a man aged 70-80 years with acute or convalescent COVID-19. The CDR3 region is CATSMGRGEEQPQHF. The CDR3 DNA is TGTGCCACCAGCATGGGCAGGGGAGAGGAACAGCCCCAGCATTTT.